Each of the 3 T cell receptor beta chains below was sequenced from the same sample in a study of CD8+ T cells in alopecia areata. RNA, once extracted, was reverse transcribed into cDNA for use as the sequencing template. The protocol was immunoSEQ multiplex PCR, while the TCRdb copy is restricted to in-frame clones and leaves out a portion. The table includes about 200,000 clones, 57% detected once. The source was CD4+ T cells sorted from blood, collected at week 0. The receptor source for this set is a human donor with alopecia areata.

V usage is TRBV2 and J usage is TRBJ1-1; D call uncertain. Trimming removed 6 bases at V and 6 bases at J, with 17 bases between. Germline CDR1 reads SNHLY; CDR2 reads FYNNEI. The CDR3 has 14 residues. CDR3 nucleotides: TGTGCCAGCAGGCCCGACCTCCCCGGCGCTGAAGCTTTCTTT. This translates into CASRPDLPGAEAFF.

V is TRBV29-1 and J is TRBJ1-5, with D possibly being TRBD1 (6 bases). Between the trimmed V and J ends, which lost 7 bases and 4 bases, there was a span of 17 bases. CDR1 and CDR2 from the germline V gene are SQVTM and ANQGSEA. The CDR3 contains 14 residues. The CDR3 sequence is CSASRGIGNQPQHF. CDR3 nucleotides: TGCAGCGCCTCAAGGGGGATCGGGAATCAGCCCCAGCATTTT.

The V gene is TRBV2, the J gene TRBJ1-5; possibly TRBD1 for D (6 bases). The germline gives CDR1 SNHLY, CDR2 FYNNEI. This CDR3 is built from 12 residues. V lost 6 bases and J lost 7, with 10 bases in between. The CDR3 spells CASRGGQQPQHF. In DNA form, the CDR3 reads TGTGCCAGCAGAGGTGGACAGCAGCCCCAGCATTTT.